Listed below are T cell receptor beta chains from one sample, sequenced in a study of blood T cell repertoires in COVID-19. Sequenced by immunoSEQ multiplex PCR; TCRdb stores in-frame clones only, minus some. The table has tens of thousands of clones, around 87% seen once; the top ten hold about a sixth. Specimen: peripheral blood. Receptors originate from a human donor in a cohort sampled during active COVID-19. CDR3s include the opening cysteine and the closing phenylalanine or tryptophan. Fields, in order: V gene, clone size, J gene, D gene, CDR3 protein, CDR3 DNA. The D gene is left open where the match is weak. For some rows the clone size is stated as once, few or many, or as a class when expanded; others skip it.

V: TRBV2; size: -; J: TRBJ1-5; D: -; CDR3: CASSGTWGGPQHF; DNA: TGTGCCAGCAGTGGGACCTGGGGAGGGCCCCAGCATTTT
V: TRBV4-2; size: -; J: TRBJ2-3; D: -; CDR3: CASSQAYQAGTDTQYF; DNA: TGTGCCAGCAGCCAAGCTTATCAGGCGGGAACAGATACGCAGTATTTT
V: TRBV4-1; size: -; J: TRBJ2-2; D: -; CDR3: CASSQAQGFTGELFF; DNA: TGCGCCAGCAGCCAGGCCCAGGGGTTCACCGGGGAGCTGTTTTTT
V: TRBV9; size: few; J: TRBJ1-2; D: TRBD1; CDR3: CASSAYRGNYGYTF; DNA: TGTGCCAGCAGCGCCTACAGGGGCAACTATGGCTACACCTTC
V: TRBV3-1/TRBV3-2; size: few; J: TRBJ1-1; D: -; CDR3: CASSQEQQNTEAFF; DNA: TGTGCCAGCAGCCAAGAACAGCAGAACACTGAAGCTTTCTTT
V: TRBV10-3; size: -; J: TRBJ2-5; D: -; CDR3: CAISESMGTRETQYF; DNA: TGTGCCATCAGTGAGTCGATGGGCACCCGAGAGACCCAGTACTTC
V: TRBV14; size: -; J: TRBJ1-3; D: -; CDR3: CASSPGGAPGNTIYF; DNA: TGTGCCAGCAGCCCCGGGGGGGCGCCCGGAAACACCATATATTTT
V: TRBV5-1; size: -; J: TRBJ2-5; D: -; CDR3: CASSLGGAGAAQETQYF; DNA: TGCGCCAGCAGCTTGGGAGGGGCGGGGGCGGCCCAAGAGACCCAGTACTTC
V: TRBV5-1; size: -; J: TRBJ1-4; D: TRBD1; CDR3: CASSGGTGDEKLFF; DNA: TGCGCCAGCAGCGGCGGGACAGGGGATGAAAAACTGTTTTTT
V: TRBV9; size: -; J: TRBJ1-1; D: TRBD1; CDR3: CASSVWDRSSNTEAFF; DNA: TGTGCCAGCAGCGTATGGGACAGATCCTCGAACACTGAAGCTTTCTTT
V: TRBV24-1; size: -; J: TRBJ1-1; D: -; CDR3: CATSDLWRTEAFF; DNA: TGTGCCACCAGTGATTTGTGGAGGACTGAAGCTTTCTTT
V: TRBV5-4; size: -; J: TRBJ2-2; D: TRBD2; CDR3: CASSTGGRTGELFF; DNA: TGTGCCAGCAGCACGGGAGGCCGGACCGGGGAGCTGTTTTTT
V: TRBV2; size: -; J: TRBJ1-2; D: -; CDR3: CASSQVAGRWEDTF; DNA: TGTGCCAGCTCCCAGGTGGCAGGACGGTGGGAGGACACCTTC
V: TRBV28; size: -; J: TRBJ1-2; D: -; CDR3: CASSFGGYGGYTF; DNA: TGTGCCAGCAGTTTTGGGGGGTACGGAGGCTACACCTTC
V: TRBV5-4; size: -; J: TRBJ1-3; D: TRBD1; CDR3: CASSLPRQGSSGNTIYF; DNA: TGTGCCAGCAGCTTGCCTCGACAGGGGAGCTCTGGAAACACCATATATTTT
V: TRBV30; size: -; J: TRBJ2-7; D: -; CDR3: CAWSVGVHEQYF; DNA: TGTGCCTGGAGCGTAGGGGTTCACGAGCAGTACTTC
V: TRBV5-4; size: -; J: TRBJ2-3; D: TRBD2; CDR3: CASSTQGGDTQYF; DNA: TGTGCCAGCAGCACCCAGGGAGGGGATACGCAGTATTTT
V: TRBV14; size: -; J: TRBJ2-1; D: TRBD1; CDR3: CASSLRQGAVNEQFF; DNA: TGTGCCAGCAGCCTAAGACAGGGGGCGGTCAATGAGCAGTTCTTC
V: TRBV27; size: -; J: TRBJ2-7; D: -; CDR3: CASSLGGEQYF; DNA: TGTGCCAGCAGTTTAGGAGGCGAGCAGTACTTC
V: TRBV21-1; size: -; J: TRBJ2-1; D: -; CDR3: CASSKGGVFYNEQFF; DNA: TGTGCCAGCAGCAAAGGGGGGGTTTTCTACAATGAGCAGTTCTTC
V: TRBV20-1; size: -; J: TRBJ1-1; D: TRBD1; CDR3: CSAATGRAFF; DNA: TGCAGTGCTGCGACAGGGAGGGCTTTCTTT
V: TRBV14; size: few; J: TRBJ1-1; D: -; CDR3: CASSQPQGQATEAFF; DNA: TGTGCCAGCAGCCAACCACAGGGTCAGGCGACTGAAGCTTTCTTT
V: TRBV27; size: -; J: TRBJ2-2; D: -; CDR3: CASTPGANTGELFF; DNA: TGTGCCAGCACCCCAGGGGCGAACACCGGGGAGCTGTTTTTT
V: TRBV6-2/TRBV6-3; size: -; J: TRBJ2-7; D: -; CDR3: CASSSPRRQYF; DNA: TGTGCCAGCAGTAGCCCCAGGCGGCAGTACTTC
V: TRBV4-1; size: -; J: TRBJ2-7; D: -; CDR3: CASSQGVISAYEQYF; DNA: TGCGCCAGCAGCCAAGGGGTAATAAGCGCCTACGAGCAGTACTTC
V: TRBV7-8; size: few; J: TRBJ2-1; D: TRBD2; CDR3: CASSFLGLAGGRYNEQFF; DNA: TGTGCCAGCAGCTTTCTCGGACTAGCGGGGGGCCGTTACAATGAGCAGTTCTTC
V: TRBV7-9; size: -; J: TRBJ2-1; D: TRBD2; CDR3: CASSLVAGPYNEQFF; DNA: TGTGCCAGCAGCTTAGTAGCGGGACCATACAATGAGCAGTTCTTC
V: TRBV2; size: -; J: TRBJ1-3; D: TRBD1; CDR3: CASSITGTASGNTIYF; DNA: TGTGCCAGCAGCATTACCGGGACAGCCTCTGGAAACACCATATATTTT
V: TRBV7-9; size: -; J: TRBJ2-2; D: -; CDR3: CASSLGGGNTGELFF; DNA: TGTGCCAGCAGCTTAGGCGGGGGCAACACCGGGGAGCTGTTTTTT
V: TRBV7-2; size: -; J: TRBJ1-5; D: TRBD1; CDR3: CASSLRATGGGNQPQHF; DNA: TGTGCCAGCAGCTTACGGGCGACAGGGGGGGGCAATCAGCCCCAGCATTTT
V: TRBV20-1; size: -; J: TRBJ1-1; D: -; CDR3: CSASPRRQGMNTEAFF; DNA: TGCAGTGCTAGTCCCAGGCGTCAGGGCATGAACACTGAAGCTTTCTTT
V: TRBV3-1/TRBV3-2; size: -; J: TRBJ1-6; D: TRBD1; CDR3: CASSLAGGNSPLHF; DNA: TGTGCCAGCAGTCTAGCAGGGGGTAATTCACCCCTCCACTTT
V: TRBV10-3; size: -; J: TRBJ2-3; D: TRBD2; CDR3: CAISEPGLAGTDTQYF; DNA: TGTGCCATCAGTGAGCCGGGACTAGCGGGGACAGATACGCAGTATTTT
V: TRBV19; size: -; J: TRBJ2-4; D: -; CDR3: CASSTGHSENIQYF; DNA: TGTGCCAGTAGTACGGGACACAGTGAAAACATTCAGTACTTC
V: TRBV29-1; size: -; J: TRBJ2-7; D: TRBD1; CDR3: CSVAGTGFYEQYF; DNA: TGCAGCGTCGCCGGGACAGGATTTTACGAGCAGTACTTC
V: TRBV6-5; size: -; J: TRBJ2-1; D: TRBD2; CDR3: CASSYGTSGVEQFF; DNA: TGTGCCAGCAGTTACGGGACTAGCGGGGTTGAGCAGTTCTTC
V: TRBV5-1; size: -; J: TRBJ1-6; D: -; CDR3: CASSLSPEGSFLAPLHF; DNA: TGCGCCAGCAGCTTGTCCCCGGAGGGTTCATTCTTGGCACCCCTCCACTTT
V: TRBV7-9; size: -; J: TRBJ2-1; D: TRBD2; CDR3: CASSQPPAGNYNEQFF; DNA: TGTGCCAGCAGCCAACCACCAGCGGGGAATTACAATGAGCAGTTCTTC
V: TRBV6-1; size: -; J: TRBJ2-7; D: TRBD1; CDR3: CASSENPGQPYEQYF; DNA: TGTGCCAGCAGTGAAAACCCGGGACAGCCCTACGAGCAGTACTTC
V: TRBV6-2/TRBV6-3; size: -; J: TRBJ1-2; D: -; CDR3: CASSLDSYGYTF; DNA: TGTGCCAGCAGCCTAGACAGCTATGGCTACACCTTC
V: TRBV5-1; size: -; J: TRBJ2-1; D: TRBD1; CDR3: CASSWGQTKNNEQFF; DNA: TGCGCCAGCAGCTGGGGACAGACCAAGAACAATGAGCAGTTCTTC
V: TRBV4-2; size: -; J: TRBJ2-7; D: TRBD1; CDR3: CASSPRDRGVVEQYF; DNA: TGTGCCAGCAGCCCCCGGGACAGGGGGGTGGTCGAGCAGTACTTC
V: TRBV30; size: -; J: TRBJ1-5; D: TRBD1; CDR3: CAWSGTGHQPQHF; DNA: TGTGCCTGGAGCGGGACAGGGCATCAGCCCCAGCATTTT
V: TRBV9; size: -; J: TRBJ1-5; D: -; CDR3: CASSQSTGDSNQPQHF; DNA: TGTGCCAGCAGCCAATCGACAGGAGATAGCAATCAGCCCCAGCATTTT
V: TRBV9; size: -; J: TRBJ2-1; D: -; CDR3: CASSVADYNEQFF; DNA: TGTGCCAGCAGCGTCGCGGATTACAATGAGCAGTTCTTC